The 12 T cell receptor beta chains below were found in one sample sequenced in a study of blood T cell repertoires in COVID-19. Profiled with immunoSEQ multiplex PCR; TCRdb holds only in-frame clones, not every one. The profile covers roughly 40,000 clones, with nearly 90% appearing a single time and about 2.8% taken by the ten largest. The sample taken for sequencing was peripheral blood. The receptors stem from a man between 50 and 59 years old with active COVID-19.

This sequence joins TRBV18 and TRBJ2-1; weak D call: TRBD2 (5 bases). The CDR3 is made up of 12 amino acids. The V end lost 3 bases, the J end lost 6 bases, and 6 bases lay between the germline ends. Germline V lookup: CDR1 KGHSH, CDR2 LQKENI. The CDR3 reads CASSPTSNEQFF. The CDR3 DNA is TGTGCCAGCTCACCCACTAGCAATGAGCAGTTCTTC.

The chain employs TRBV6-5 and TRBJ2-7; 10 bases map to TRBD2. Trimming cost V 1 base and J 4 bases; bases outside gene matches: 4. The CDR3 contains 15 residues. From germline, CDR1 is MNHEY and CDR2 SVGAGI. The CDR3 protein is CASSYLAGGEYEQYF. The DNA for the CDR3 is TGTGCCAGCAGTTACTTAGCGGGGGGAGAGTACGAGCAGTACTTC.

The chain recombines TRBV7-9 with TRBJ2-2, with TRBD2 matching over 10 bases. Germline-derived CDR1 and CDR2 are SEHNR and FQNEAQ (reference sequence). Trimming cost V 7 bases and J 1 base; bases outside gene matches: 6. The CDR3 loop spans 16 amino acids. CDR3 DNA: TGTGCCAGCAAGGATCAGCGGGGGGGGAACACCGGGGAGCTGTTTTTT. This sequence encodes CASKDQRGGNTGELFF.

A single count supports this clone. V is TRBV19 and J is TRBJ1-1, with TRBD1 as a possible D gene (6 bases). The CDR3 length is 13 residues. V was clipped by 5 bases and J by 2 bases, with 9 bases between them. CDR1 is LNHDA, CDR2 SQIVND, per germline (reference sequence). The CDR3 reads CASSYRVNTEAFF. The DNA for the CDR3 is TGTGCCAGTAGTTACAGGGTAAACACTGAAGCTTTCTTT.

The J gene is TRBJ2-3, the V gene TRBV5-1, with D perhaps TRBD2 (5 bases). CDR3 length: 14 residues. Germline V gene sequence: CDR1 SGHRS, CDR2 YFSETQ. V was clipped by 4 bases and J by 0 bases, with 9 bases between them. CDR3 DNA: TGCGCCAGCAGCCCACGGACTAGCACAGATACGCAGTATTTT. It translates to CASSPRTSTDTQYF.

This clone was picked up a small number of times. The J gene is TRBJ1-2, the V gene TRBV19, with D possibly being TRBD1 (5 bases). The V end was cut by 4 bases, the J end by 1 base, with 16 bases between. From germline, CDR1 is LNHDA and CDR2 SQIVND (reference sequence). CDR3 length equals 16 residues. CDR3 nucleotides: TGTGCCAGTAGTAAGGGAGGACACCAGTATAACTATGGCTACACCTTC. Its protein is CASSKGGHQYNYGYTF. The full variable domain, completed using reference TRBV19 and TRBJ1-2, is DGGITQSPKYLFRKEGQNVTLSCEQNLNHDAMYWYRQDPGQGLRLIYYSQIVNDFQKGDIAEGYSVSREKKESFPLTVTSAQKNPTAFYLCASSKGGHQYNYGYTFGSGTRLTVV.

The chain employs TRBV18 and TRBJ1-1, with D unresolved. CDR3 length: 16 residues. The germline V and J ends were trimmed by 0 bases and 4 bases, with 15 bases remaining between them. Germline CDR1 reads KGHSH; CDR2 reads LQKENI. CDR3 loop: CASSPPSSAKPTEAFF. DNA for the CDR3: TGTGCCAGCTCACCACCGAGCTCCGCTAAACCCACTGAAGCTTTCTTT.

The V call is TRBV2, the J call TRBJ1-2; D is ambiguous. Trimming took 4 bases from V and 7 from J, leaving 13 bases between them. Germline V gene data show CDR1 as SNHLY and CDR2 as FYNNEI. The CDR3 covers 13 residues. The CDR3 is CASSVRREGGYTF. In nucleotides, the CDR3 is TGTGCCAGCAGTGTCAGGAGGGAAGGTGGCTACACCTTC.

The chain links TRBV11-2 to TRBJ2-1; 12 bases match TRBD2. V shed 5 bases, J shed 0 bases, and the junction held 5 bases outside the gene matches. Germline V CDR1 and CDR2: SGHAT, FQNNGV. The CDR3 totals 17 residues. Written as DNA, the CDR3 is TGTGCCAGCAGCCCAGGACTAGCGGGGACCTCCTACAATGAGCAGTTCTTC. It encodes CASSPGLAGTSYNEQFF.

The chain combines TRBV6-6 with TRBJ2-1; 10 bases align to TRBD1. The CDR3 is 14 residues long. Germline V gene data show CDR1 as MNHNY and CDR2 as SVGAGI (reference sequence). Trimming took 4 bases from V and 6 from J; bases not matched to a gene: 3. CDR3 region: CASSSGQGRNEQFF. The CDR3 bases are TGTGCCAGCAGTTCGGGACAGGGGCGCAATGAGCAGTTCTTC.

This clone came up once. V is TRBV28 and J is TRBJ1-2, with 9 bases lining up with TRBD1. V shed 8 bases and J 0 bases; nucleotides not matched to a gene: 7. Germline V lookup: CDR1 MDHEN, CDR2 SYDVKM. The CDR3 has 15 amino acids. The CDR3 nucleotides read TGTGCCAGCCGGACAGGGGCAACAGCTAACTATGGCTACACCTTC. Its translation: CASRTGATANYGYTF.

The rearrangement uses TRBV4-3 and TRBJ1-6; 7 positions match TRBD1. The ends lost 4 bases at V and 5 bases at J; junction bases unmatched: 8. This CDR3 comprises 16 residues. CDR1 and CDR2 from the germline V gene are LGHNA and YSLEER. The CDR3 sequence: CASSRDPGQNNSPLHF. The CDR3 DNA reads TGCGCCAGCAGCCGAGACCCGGGACAGAATAATTCACCCCTCCACTTT.